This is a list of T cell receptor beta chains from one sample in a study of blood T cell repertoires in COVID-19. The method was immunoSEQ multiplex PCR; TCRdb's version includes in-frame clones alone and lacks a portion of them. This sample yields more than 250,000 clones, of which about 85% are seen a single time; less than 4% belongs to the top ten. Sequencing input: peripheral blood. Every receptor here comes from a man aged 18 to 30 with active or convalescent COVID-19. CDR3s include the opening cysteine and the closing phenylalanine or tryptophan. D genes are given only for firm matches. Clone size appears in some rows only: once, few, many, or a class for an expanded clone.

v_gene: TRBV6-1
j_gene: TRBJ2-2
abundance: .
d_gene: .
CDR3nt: TGTGCCAGCAGTGAAAGGAGAAACACCGGGGAGCTGTTTTTT
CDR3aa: CASSERRNTGELFF

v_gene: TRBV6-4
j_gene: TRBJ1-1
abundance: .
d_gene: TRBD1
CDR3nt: TGTGCCAGCAGTAAACAAACAGGGGCAAGGACTGAAGCTTTCTTT
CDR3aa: CASSKQTGARTEAFF

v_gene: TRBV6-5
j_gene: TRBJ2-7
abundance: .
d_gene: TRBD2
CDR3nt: TGTGCCAGCAGTTACTCGAAAGCCGGGACTAGCCCCGAGCAGTACTTC
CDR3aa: CASSYSKAGTSPEQYF

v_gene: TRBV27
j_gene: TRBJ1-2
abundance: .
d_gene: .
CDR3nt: TGTGCCAGCAGTTTTTCTATTGGAGCTGGGTCTGGCTACACCTTC
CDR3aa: CASSFSIGAGSGYTF

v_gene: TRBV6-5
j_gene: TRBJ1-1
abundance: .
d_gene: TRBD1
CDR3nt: TGTGCCAGCAGATACCAGGGGGCGAACACTGAAGCTTTCTTT
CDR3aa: CASRYQGANTEAFF

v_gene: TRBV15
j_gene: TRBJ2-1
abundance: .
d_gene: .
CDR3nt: TGTGCCACCAGCAGATCAGGGGAAGGGAGCTGGGAGCAGTTCTTC
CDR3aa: CATSRSGEGSWEQFF

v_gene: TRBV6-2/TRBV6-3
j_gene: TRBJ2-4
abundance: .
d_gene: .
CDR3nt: TGTGCCAGCAGTTTCGGAGGTGTCAGCATTCAGTACTTC
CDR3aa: CASSFGGVSIQYF

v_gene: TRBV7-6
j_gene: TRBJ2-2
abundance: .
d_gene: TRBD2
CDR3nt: TGTGCCAGCAAAAGAGCGGGAGATCACGGGGAGCTGTTTTTT
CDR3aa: CASKRAGDHGELFF

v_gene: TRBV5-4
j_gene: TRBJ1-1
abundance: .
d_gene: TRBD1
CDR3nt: TGTGCCAGCAGCGCGGGACAGGGGAACATGAACACTGAAGCTTTCTTT
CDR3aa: CASSAGQGNMNTEAFF

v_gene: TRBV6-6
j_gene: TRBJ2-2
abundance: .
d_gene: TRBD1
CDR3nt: TGTGCCACCGACAGGGAGAACACCGGGGAGCTGTTTTTT
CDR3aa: CATDRENTGELFF

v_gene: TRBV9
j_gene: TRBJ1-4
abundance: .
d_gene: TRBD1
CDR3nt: TGTGCCAGCAGCGTAGGGACAGGGAATCTAGGTGAAAAACTGTTTTTT
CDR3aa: CASSVGTGNLGEKLFF

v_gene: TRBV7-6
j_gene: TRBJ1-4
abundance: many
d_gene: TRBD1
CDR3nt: TGTGCCAGCAGCTTAACCCAGGGGGTGGGAACTAATGAAAAACTGTTTTTT
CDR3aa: CASSLTQGVGTNEKLFF

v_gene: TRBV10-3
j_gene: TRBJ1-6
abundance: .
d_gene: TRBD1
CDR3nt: TGTGCCATCAGTGACCTCGGACAGGGAAGCTCCTATAATTCACCCCTCCACTTT
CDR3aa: CAISDLGQGSSYNSPLHF

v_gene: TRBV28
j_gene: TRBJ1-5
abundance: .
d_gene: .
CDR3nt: TGTGCCAGCAGTTTAATTGGGGGGACGTGGCAGCCCCAGCATTTT
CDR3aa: CASSLIGGTWQPQHF

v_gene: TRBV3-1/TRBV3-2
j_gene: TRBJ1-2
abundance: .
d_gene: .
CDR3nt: TGTGCCAGCAGCCCATCAGGGGCTAACTATGGCTACACCTTC
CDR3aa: CASSPSGANYGYTF

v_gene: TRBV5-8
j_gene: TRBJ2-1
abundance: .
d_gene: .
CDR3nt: TGTGCCAGCAGCCTTAAGGGGCCGGGCCAGGAGCAGTTCTTC
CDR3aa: CASSLKGPGQEQFF

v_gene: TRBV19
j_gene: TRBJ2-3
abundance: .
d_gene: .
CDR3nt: TGTGCCAGTAGTGCAGGAGATACGCAGTATTTT
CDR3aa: CASSAGDTQYF

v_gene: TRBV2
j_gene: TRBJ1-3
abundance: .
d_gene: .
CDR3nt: TGTGCCAGCAGTGAAGACGCGCGGGCGTCCTCTGGAAACACCATATATTTT
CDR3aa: CASSEDARASSGNTIYF

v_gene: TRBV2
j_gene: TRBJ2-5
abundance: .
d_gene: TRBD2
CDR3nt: TGTGCCAGCAGGGTGACTAGCGGGATGGTACAGACCCAGTACTTC
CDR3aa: CASRVTSGMVQTQYF

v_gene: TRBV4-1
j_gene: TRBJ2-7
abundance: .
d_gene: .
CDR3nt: TGCGCCAGCAGCCAAGGTCCAGGGCCCGAATACGAGCAGTACTTC
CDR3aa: CASSQGPGPEYEQYF

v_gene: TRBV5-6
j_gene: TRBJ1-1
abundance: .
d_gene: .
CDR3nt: TGTGCCAGCAGCTTGTTTCCGGGGAACACTGAAGCTTTCTTT
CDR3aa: CASSLFPGNTEAFF

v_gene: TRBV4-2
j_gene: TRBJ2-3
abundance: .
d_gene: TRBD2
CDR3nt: TGTGCCAGCAGCCAACGAACTAGCGGGAACACAGATACGCAGTATTTT
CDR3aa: CASSQRTSGNTDTQYF

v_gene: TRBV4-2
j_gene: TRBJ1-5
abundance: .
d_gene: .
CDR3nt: TGTGCCAGCAGCCAAACCCCAGCGGGGGATCAGCCCCAGCATTTT
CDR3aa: CASSQTPAGDQPQHF

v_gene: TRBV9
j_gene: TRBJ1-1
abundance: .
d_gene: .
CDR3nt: TGTGCCAGCAGCCCCATTCCGGGCAGGGAAGTTTTCTTT
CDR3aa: CASSPIPGREVFF

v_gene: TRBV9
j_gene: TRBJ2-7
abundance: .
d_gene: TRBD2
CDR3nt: TGTGCCAGCAGCCCCTCTTCTAGCGGGTCCTACGAGCAGTACTTC
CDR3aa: CASSPSSSGSYEQYF

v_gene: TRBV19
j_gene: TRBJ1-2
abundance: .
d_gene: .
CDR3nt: TGTGCCACAACAGCCGGCAGGATTTATGGCTACACCTTC
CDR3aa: CATTAGRIYGYTF

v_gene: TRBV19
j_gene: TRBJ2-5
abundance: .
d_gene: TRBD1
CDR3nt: TGTGCCAGTAGTATAGATGGGAACAGGGGTGGTACCCAGTACTTC
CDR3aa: CASSIDGNRGGTQYF

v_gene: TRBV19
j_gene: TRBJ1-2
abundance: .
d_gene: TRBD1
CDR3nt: TGTGCCAGTCGATACAGGGGAATTAACTATGGCTACACCTTC
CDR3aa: CASRYRGINYGYTF

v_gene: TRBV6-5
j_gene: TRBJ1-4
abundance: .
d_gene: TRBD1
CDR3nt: TGTGCCAGTCGACAGGGGCCGGAAAAACTGTTTTTT
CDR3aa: CASRQGPEKLFF

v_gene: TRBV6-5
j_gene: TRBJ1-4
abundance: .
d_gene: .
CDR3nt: TGTGCCAGCAGTTACTCATCACAGGTCAATGAAAAACTGTTTTTT
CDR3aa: CASSYSSQVNEKLFF

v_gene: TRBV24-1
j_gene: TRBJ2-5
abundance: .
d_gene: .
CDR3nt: TGTGCCACCAGTGAATATGGGGGGGCCGGTGAGACCCAGTACTTC
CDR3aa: CATSEYGGAGETQYF

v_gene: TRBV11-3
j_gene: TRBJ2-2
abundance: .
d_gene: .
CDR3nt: TGTGCCAGCAGGCGAAACACCGGGGAGCTGTTTTTT
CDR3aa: CASRRNTGELFF

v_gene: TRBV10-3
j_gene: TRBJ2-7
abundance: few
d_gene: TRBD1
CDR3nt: TGTGCCACCTTACCGGGACAGGAGGCCTACGAGCAGTACTTC
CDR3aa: CATLPGQEAYEQYF

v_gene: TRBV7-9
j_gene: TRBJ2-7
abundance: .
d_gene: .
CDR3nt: TGTGCCAGCAGCTTGGGCGATGGGGCATACTACGAGCAGTACTTC
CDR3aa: CASSLGDGAYYEQYF

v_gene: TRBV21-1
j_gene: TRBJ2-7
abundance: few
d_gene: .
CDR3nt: TGTGCCAGCAGCAAAGCCGGGTATCTGAACGAGCAGTACTTC
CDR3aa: CASSKAGYLNEQYF

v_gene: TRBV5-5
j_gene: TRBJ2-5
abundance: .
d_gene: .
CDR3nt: TGTGCCAGCAGCTTGGGCAGTGAAGAGACCCAGTACTTC
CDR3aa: CASSLGSEETQYF

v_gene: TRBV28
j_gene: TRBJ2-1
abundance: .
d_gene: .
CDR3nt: TGTGCCAGCAGTTTCCTGGTAAGGCTCAGGGATAGGTACAATGAGCAGTTCTTC
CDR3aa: CASSFLVRLRDRYNEQFF

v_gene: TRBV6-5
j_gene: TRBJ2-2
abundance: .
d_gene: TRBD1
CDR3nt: TGTGCCAGCAGTTTAATTGGGACAGCCGGGGAGCTGTTTTTT
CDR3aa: CASSLIGTAGELFF

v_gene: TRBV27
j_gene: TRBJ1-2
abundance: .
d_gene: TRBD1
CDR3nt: TGTGCCAGCAGTCCACACAGGGGCCCTGGCTACACCTTC
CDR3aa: CASSPHRGPGYTF